This T cell receptor beta chain derives from a study of OX40 agonist ivuxolimab in advanced cancers. Turning to the study itself: The study treated patients with ivuxolimab, an agonistic anti-OX40 (CD134) antibody.

A word on this clone: Its cognate antigen is unknown.

Study results and limitations: Patients who responded partially at 0.1-3.0 mg/kg showed clonal expansion ranking among the lowest.

The CDR3 is made up of 14 amino acids. Germline-derived CDR1 and CDR2 are SGDLS and YYNGEE. Germline trimming cut 1 base from V and 3 bases from J; bases unmatched to any gene: 2. Autoimmune disease history or systemic immunosuppression excluded patients. The data were produced by immunoSEQ multiplex PCR, yet TCRdb's version contains in-frame clones alone and is incomplete. The sample holds roughly 27,000 clones, 81% seen once. This material consisted of CD4+ or CD8+ T cells sorted from blood, taken in a trial of the OX40 agonist ivuxolimab. The sequence was collected from an adult with an advanced solid tumor such as melanoma, head and neck, liver or kidney cancer. The V call is TRBV9, the J call TRBJ2-7; 9 nucleotides align to TRBD2. Written as DNA, the CDR3 is TGTGCCAGCAGCGTATCTAGCGGGGTCTACGAGCAGTACTTC. Its translation: CASSVSSGVYEQYF.